This T cell receptor beta chain was captured by sequencing in a study of blood T cell repertoires in COVID-19. Study-wide background: Acute and convalescent COVID-19 specimens originated in the United States, Italy and Spain.

How the authors handled the data: Amplification with reference gene primers provided the estimates of nucleated cell counts. Data came from immunoSEQ multiplex PCR; TCRdb stores just in-frame clones and leaves some out. That table gives V, J and clone size, and the DNA gave D and trimming. There are under 150,000 clones in the sample; nearly 85% occur only once, and 3% to 4.5% lies in the top ten. V was pared by 4 bases and J by 3 bases, with 12 bases of the junction left unmatched. The CDR3 sequence is 16 residues long. Germline lookup yields CDR1 LNHDA and CDR2 SQIVND (reference sequence). The material sequenced was PBMCs or T cells enriched from blood (not recorded which). The genes are TRBV19 and TRBJ2-7, with 7 bases lining up with TRBD2. This receptor was obtained from a man in his fifties or sixties in a cohort exposed to, infected with or recovered from COVID-19 (not recorded which). DNA of the CDR3: TGTGCCAGTAGTAACACCTTAGCGGGCAAATACTACGAGCAGTACTTC. It is translated as CASSNTLAGKYYEQYF.